What follows describes a single TCR beta chain. Its target is not known. A much larger clone differs by one base, so this may be a read error. The germline V gene has CDR1 MNHNS and CDR2 SASEGT. There are 15 residues in the CDR3. The data belong to a study of tumor-infiltrating lymphocytes in primary liver carcinoma. About the study: Spanning 30 to 69 years of age, the patients were men and women. Spanning 4.2 to 10 cm, the tumors were T1-T3 N0M0.

A constant-region primer served to make TCR beta cDNA from approximately 490 ng total RNA. Investigators got TCR beta libraries out of three nested multiplex PCR rounds, done with slightly modified ARM-PCR. For about 11 cycles apiece, the opening two PCR rounds ran with TRBV1-TRBV30 forward primers and a C-beta reverse primer. TCRdb recomputed calls from the multiplex PCR reads with MiXCR, one row per CDR3 protein. The table has roughly 80,000 distinct CDR3 sequences, 65% to 75% seen once. Extraction of RNA together with DNA used roughly 19-32 mg of unsorted bulk tissue. All patients had surgically resected primary liver carcinoma. Study-wide points: The 250 largest clones made up significantly more of tumor than blood repertoires (p = 0.039).

The chain combines TRBV6-1 with TRBJ2-5; weak D call: TRBD1 (6 bases). Sequencing was performed on tumor-adjacent normal liver tissue. The receptor was isolated from a man aged 35 to 55 with primary liver carcinoma and hepatitis B virus infection. DNA of the CDR3: TGTGCCAGCACTGAAGGGGCAGGGGCCGAGGAGACCCAGTACTTC. Amino acid sequence: CASTEGAGAEETQYF.